This section outlines one T cell receptor beta chain sequence together with its context. Its antigen is unknown. TCRdb itself ran the 5' RACE reads through MiXCR, one entry per CDR3 protein. The sample shows fewer than 350,000 distinct CDR3 sequences, 8.2% of them seen only once. V was trimmed by 5 bases and J by 6 bases, leaving 16 bases between them. CDR1 SEHNR and CDR2 FQNEAQ come from the germline V gene (reference sequence). The CDR3 extends over 14 amino acids. The sample originates from a study of T-cell memory formation after mild COVID-19. Study-wide results and limits: Most CD4+ clones that shrank were in CM and EM, while CD8+ ones turned up in EMRA. Clones that contracted from day 15 to 85 were balanced CD4/CD8, while later expanders leaned CD4+.

The chain uses TRBV7-9 and TRBJ1-1; D possibly corresponds to TRBD1 (6 bases). Sequencing was performed on PBMCs or a T cell subset sorted from them (not recorded which). The clonotype was recovered from a man aged 18-30 years who had mild COVID-19 (a few samples of this study predate the infection). Cell type and time point are not known. CDR3 in amino acids: CASSPRGGLAEAFF. The CDR3 coding sequence is TGTGCCAGCAGCCCCAGAGGGGGGCTCGCTGAAGCTTTCTTT.